The clone carrying this T cell receptor beta chain showed up many times. Its specificity is unknown. Tagging with unique molecular identifiers was applied to individual cDNA molecules. MiXCR was run by TCRdb on the 5' RACE reads, yielding one entry per CDR3 protein. The sample has 98,000 or so distinct CDR3 sequences, about 12% seen once. The sample comes from a study of early T cells in non-severe SARS-CoV-2 infection. V dropped 6 bases and J dropped 4 bases, with 16 bases sitting between them. The CDR3 totals 14 residues. CDR1 and CDR2 (germline): DFQATT, SNEGSKA (reference sequence). Study-level findings and limits: Clonotype matching in VDJdb favored anti-spike CD8 responses and did not capture private and CD4 specificities.

This rearrangement joins TRBV20-1 to TRBJ2-1; D gene unclear. Here the sequenced sample was whole blood, taken at baseline. The clonotype was recovered from an adult who was a healthcare worker with PCR-confirmed SARS-CoV-2 infection or an uninfected control (not recorded which). CDR3 loop: CSALPDPPYNEQFF. The CDR3 DNA follows: TGCAGTGCCCTTCCTGACCCCCCTTACAATGAGCAGTTCTTC.